This T cell receptor (beta chain) was documented in a study of blood T cell repertoires in COVID-19. Source study methods: Reference gene primers were amplified, and this amplification served to estimate nucleated cell counts. The protocol was immunoSEQ multiplex PCR, while the TCRdb copy is restricted to in-frame clones and leaves out a portion. That table supplies the V and J calls and clone size; D and trimming were determined from the DNA. Here the sample spans tens of thousands of clones, 88% being singletons. This CDR3 region has 16 residues. Losses at the gene ends were 2 bases for V and 3 bases for J; bases not matched to a gene: 7. The germline gives CDR1 SGHTS, CDR2 YDEGEE.

The specimen sequenced was peripheral blood. The TCR was taken from a human donor in a cohort sampled during active COVID-19. V and J are TRBV5-8 and TRBJ2-7; 11 positions agree with TRBD2. CDR3 sequence: CASSFSTSGRSYEQYF. CDR3 nucleotides: TGTGCCAGCAGCTTCTCAACTAGCGGGAGAAGCTACGAGCAGTACTTC.